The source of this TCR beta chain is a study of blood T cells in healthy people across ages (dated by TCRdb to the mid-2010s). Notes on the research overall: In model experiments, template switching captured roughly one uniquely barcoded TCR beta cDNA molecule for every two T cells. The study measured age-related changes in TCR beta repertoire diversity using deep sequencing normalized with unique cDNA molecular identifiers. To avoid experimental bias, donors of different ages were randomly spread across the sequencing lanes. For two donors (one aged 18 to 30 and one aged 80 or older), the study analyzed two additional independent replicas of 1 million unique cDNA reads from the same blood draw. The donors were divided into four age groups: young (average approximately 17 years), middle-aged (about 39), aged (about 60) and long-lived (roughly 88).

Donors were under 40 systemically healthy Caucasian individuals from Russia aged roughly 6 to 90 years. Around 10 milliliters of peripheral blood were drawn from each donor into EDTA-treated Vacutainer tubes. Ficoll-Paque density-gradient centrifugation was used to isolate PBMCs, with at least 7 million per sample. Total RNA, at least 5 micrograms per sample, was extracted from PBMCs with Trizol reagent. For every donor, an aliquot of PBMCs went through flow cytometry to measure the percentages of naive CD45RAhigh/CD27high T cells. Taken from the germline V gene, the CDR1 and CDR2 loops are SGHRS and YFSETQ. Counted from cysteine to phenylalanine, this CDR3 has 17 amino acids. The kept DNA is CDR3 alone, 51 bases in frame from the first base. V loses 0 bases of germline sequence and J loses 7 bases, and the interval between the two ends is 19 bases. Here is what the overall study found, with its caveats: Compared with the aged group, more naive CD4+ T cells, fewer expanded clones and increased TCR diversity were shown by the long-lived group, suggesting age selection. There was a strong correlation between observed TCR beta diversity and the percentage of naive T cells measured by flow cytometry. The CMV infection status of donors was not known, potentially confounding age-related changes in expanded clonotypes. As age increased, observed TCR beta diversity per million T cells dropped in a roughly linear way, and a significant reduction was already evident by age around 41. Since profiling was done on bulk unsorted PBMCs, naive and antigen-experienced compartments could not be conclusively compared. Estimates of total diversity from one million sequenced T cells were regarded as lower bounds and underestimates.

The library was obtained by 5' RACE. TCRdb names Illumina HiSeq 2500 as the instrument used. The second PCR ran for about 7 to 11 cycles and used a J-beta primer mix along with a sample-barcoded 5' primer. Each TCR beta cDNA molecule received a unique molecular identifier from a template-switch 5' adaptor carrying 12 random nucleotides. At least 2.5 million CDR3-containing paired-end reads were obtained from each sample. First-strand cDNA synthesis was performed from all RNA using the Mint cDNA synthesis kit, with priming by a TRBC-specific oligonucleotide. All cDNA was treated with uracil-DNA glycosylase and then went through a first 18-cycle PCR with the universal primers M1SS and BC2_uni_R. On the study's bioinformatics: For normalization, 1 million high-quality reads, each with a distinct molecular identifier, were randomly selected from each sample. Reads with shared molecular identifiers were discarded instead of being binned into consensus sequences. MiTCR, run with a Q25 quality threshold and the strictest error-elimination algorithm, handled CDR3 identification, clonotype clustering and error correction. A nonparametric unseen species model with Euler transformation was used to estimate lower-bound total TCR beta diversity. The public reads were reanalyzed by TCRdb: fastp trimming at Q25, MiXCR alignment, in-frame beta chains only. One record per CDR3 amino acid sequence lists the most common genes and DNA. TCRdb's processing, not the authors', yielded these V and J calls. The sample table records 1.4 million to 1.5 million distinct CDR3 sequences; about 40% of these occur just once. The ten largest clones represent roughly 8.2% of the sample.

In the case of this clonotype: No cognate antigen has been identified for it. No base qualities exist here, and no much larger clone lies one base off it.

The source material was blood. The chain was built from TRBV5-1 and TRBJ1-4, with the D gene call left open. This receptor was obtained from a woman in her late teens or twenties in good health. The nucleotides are TGCGCCAGCAGCTTGGATTTGGGGAGCGCCGACGGTGAAAAACTGTTTTTT. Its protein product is CASSLDLGSADGEKLFF.